The 19 T cell receptor beta chains below all came from one sample that was sequenced in a study of cytomegalovirus exposure and HLA in healthy donors (dated by TCRdb to about 2017). The library was produced with the immunoSEQ multiplex PCR assay. Here the immuneACCESS table is served through TCRdb, limited to in-frame sequences with V and J called. Missing clones are a known gap in these copies; in checked studies unresolved V genes cover under half, and the rest lacks a known reason. The sample yields about 160,000 clones; roughly nine tenths were counted once. The ten largest clones take up 3.5% to 4.5% of the sample. Sequencing input: PBMCs. These receptor sequences come from a man between 18 and 29 years old in good health and CMV-seropositive.

V usage is TRBV23-1 and J usage is TRBJ2-2; the D gene is possibly TRBD2 (7 bases). TRBV23-1 qualifies as an ORF whose function is uncertain. This CDR3 has 15 amino acids. The V and J ends lost 5 bases and 5 bases respectively, with 15 bases between them. The CDR3 sequence: CASSGPRGGTGELFF. The CDR3 DNA is TGCGCCAGCAGTGGTCCAAGGGGGGGTACCGGGGAGCTGTTTTTT.

The V call is TRBV11-2, the J call TRBJ1-2; perhaps TRBD1 as D (5 bases). CDR3 length equals 15 residues. The V end was cut by 1 base, the J end by 3 bases, with 12 bases between. The germline V gene has CDR1 SGHAT and CDR2 FQNNGV. This CDR3 is CASSLGQKSDYGYTF. The CDR3 DNA follows: TGTGCCAGCAGCTTAGGACAGAAGTCGGACTATGGCTACACCTTC.

The chain links TRBV19 to TRBJ2-7; D might be TRBD1 (6 bases). CDR3 length: 16 amino acids. Germline V lookup: CDR1 LNHDA, CDR2 SQIVND (reference sequence). Trimming took off 2 bases at V and 3 bases at J, with 17 bases between the two ends. CDR3 sequence: CASSISLSGVGYEQYF. The CDR3 DNA sequence: TGTGCCAGTAGTATATCTTTGTCAGGGGTAGGCTACGAGCAGTACTTC. Drawing the rest from reference TRBV19 and TRBJ2-7, the complete variable domain is DGGITQSPKYLFRKEGQNVTLSCEQNLNHDAMYWYRQDPGQGLRLIYYSQIVNDFQKGDIAEGYSVSREKKESFPLTVTSAQKNPTAFYLCASSISLSGVGYEQYFGPGTRLTVT.

This clone was observed a few times. This chain connects TRBV7-9 to TRBJ2-1; 7 positions agree with TRBD1. The CDR3 extends over 13 amino acids. From germline, CDR1 is SEHNR and CDR2 FQNEAQ (reference sequence). V lost 1 base, J lost 6 bases, and 0 bases stayed unmatched. CDR3 in amino acids: CASSLGQGNEQFF. The CDR3 coding sequence is TGTGCCAGCAGCTTAGGACAGGGCAATGAGCAGTTCTTC.

The CDR3, as DNA: TGTGCTAGTGGTTTGGTACTAGGGGGTTCCCCCGGGGAGCTGTTTTTT. This translates into CASGLVLGGSPGELFF. This chain joins TRBV12-5 and TRBJ2-2; tentatively, D is TRBD1 (6 bases). Germline-derived CDR1 and CDR2 are LGHNT and FRNRAP. Trimming removed 0 bases from V and 6 bases from J, with 14 bases in between. The CDR3 runs to 16 residues.

The V gene is TRBV16, the J gene TRBJ1-5, with TRBD1 matching 10 bases. The CDR3 runs to 14 residues. Germline CDR1 KGHSY, CDR2 FQNENV. J was trimmed by 5 bases and V by 6 bases; bases with no gene match: 4. CDR3 sequence: CASSRQGAYQPQHF. For the CDR3, the DNA is TGTGCCAGCAGTCGACAGGGGGCCTATCAGCCCCAGCATTTT.

The V and J genes are TRBV4-1 and TRBJ1-5, with TRBD1 matching over 10 bases. Trimming at V came to 1 base and at J to 5 bases, leaving 14 bases not matched to a gene. The CDR3 length is 19 residues. Germline CDR1 MGHRA, CDR2 YSYEKL. The CDR3, as DNA: TGCGCCAGCAGCCAAGGTCATAACGCTCCGGGACAGGGGCATCAGCCCCAGCATTTT. Encoded protein: CASSQGHNAPGQGHQPQHF.

The CDR3 sequence: CASSSLGQGSEQFF. The CDR3 DNA follows: TGTGCCAGCAGTTCCTTGGGACAGGGAAGTGAGCAGTTCTTC. The chain joins TRBV6-5 to TRBJ2-1, with 9 bases that match TRBD1. Germline loops: CDR1 MNHEY, CDR2 SVGAGI. This CDR3 contains 14 residues. Unmatched junction bases numbered 7, after V lost 4 bases and J lost 9 bases.

This sequence joins TRBV7-2 and TRBJ2-5; 15 bases align to TRBD2. Germline values: CDR1 SGHTA, CDR2 FQGNSA. With V trimmed by 2 bases and J by 5 bases, 9 bases remained unmatched. The CDR3 extends over 18 amino acids. CDR3 amino acids: CASSLPFWTSGRGETQYF. Written as DNA, the CDR3 is TGTGCCAGCAGCTTACCCTTTTGGACTAGCGGGAGGGGGGAGACCCAGTACTTC. The whole variable domain, remainder taken from reference TRBV7-2 and TRBJ2-5, is GAGVSQSPSNKVTEKGKDVELRCDPISGHTALYWYRQSLGQGLEFLIYFQGNSAPDKSGLPSDRFSAERTGGSVSTLTIQRTQQEDSAVYLCASSLPFWTSGRGETQYFGPGTRLLVL.

The CDR3 bases are TGTGCCAGCAGTTTATCAGGTTTTCAGGGGGGCAACACTGAAGCTTTCTTT. Its protein product is CASSLSGFQGGNTEAFF. The gene calls are TRBV28 and TRBJ1-1, with TRBD1 matching 7 bases. Germline CDR1 and CDR2: MDHEN and SYDVKM. J gave up 2 bases and V 1 base, and 10 bases lay outside the gene matches. This CDR3 spans 17 amino acids.

The CDR3 bases are TGTGCCTGGAGTTACCTCGGAGGGCAAAACATTCAGTACTTC. Encoded protein: CAWSYLGGQNIQYF. This chain links TRBV30 with TRBJ2-4; D possibly corresponds to TRBD2 (6 bases). The germline V gene encodes CDR1 GTSNPN and CDR2 SVGIG (reference sequence). Trimming shortened V by 2 bases and J by 5 bases, and 13 bases separated the two germline ends. The CDR3 length is 14 residues.

The V gene is TRBV5-1, the J gene TRBJ1-1, with a tentative D call TRBD1 (5 bases). From germline, CDR1 is SGHRS and CDR2 YFSETQ. The V end was cut by 6 bases, the J end by 0 bases, with 12 bases between. The CDR3 covers 14 residues. As DNA, the CDR3 is TGCGCCAGCACCCTGGGGACTCTGAACACTGAAGCTTTCTTT. Translating gives CASTLGTLNTEAFF.

This clone has a single count. The V call is TRBV27, the J call TRBJ1-5, with a weak D call TRBD1 (5 bases). This CDR3 spans 13 amino acids. Germline V CDR1 and CDR2: MNHEY, SMNVEV (reference sequence). Between the trimmed V and J ends, which lost 8 bases and 6 bases, there was a span of 14 bases. CDR3 loop: CASASRGGQPQHF. CDR3 bases: TGTGCCAGCGCCTCCCGGGGGGGTCAGCCCCAGCATTTT.

This sequence joins TRBV29-1 and TRBJ1-2; D remains unclear. The V end lost 4 bases, the J end lost 7 bases, and 4 bases lay between the germline ends. Germline lookup yields CDR1 SQVTM and CDR2 ANQGSEA. This CDR3 has 9 residues. CDR3 in DNA: TGCAGCGTTGGTAGTGGCTACACCTTC. It yields the protein CSVGSGYTF.

The rearrangement links TRBV5-1 to TRBJ2-2, with 9 bases that match TRBD2. Germline CDR1 is SGHRS and CDR2 is YFSETQ. The CDR3 length is 15 residues. Germline trimming cut 1 base from V and 7 bases from J; bases unmatched to any gene: 5. The CDR3 spells CASSLTSGSFGELFF. The CDR3, as DNA: TGCGCCAGCAGCTTGACTAGCGGGTCGTTCGGGGAGCTGTTTTTT.

This chain links TRBV5-6 with TRBJ1-2, with D possibly TRBD1 on 6 matching bases. V lost 2 bases, J lost 8 bases, and 19 bases lay in between. Germline CDR1 and CDR2: SGHDT and YYEEEE. The CDR3 consists of 15 residues. CDR3 sequence reads: CASSFTGIFLEGYTF. The CDR3 DNA reads as TGTGCCAGCAGCTTCACAGGGATTTTTTTAGAAGGCTACACCTTC. Filled out from reference TRBV5-6 and TRBJ1-2, the complete variable domain reads DAGVTQSPTHLIKTRGQQVTLRCSPKSGHDTVSWYQQALGQGPQFIFQYYEEEERQRGNFPDRFSGHQFPNYSSELNVNALLLGDSALYLCASSFTGIFLEGYTFGSGTRLTVV.

This clone was detected only a few times. The chain links TRBV10-2 to TRBJ1-2; D possibly corresponds to TRBD1 (6 bases). The V end was cut by 4 bases, the J end by 2 bases, with 8 bases between. The CDR3 is 13 residues long. Germline V gives CDR1 WSHSY, CDR2 SAAADI. CDR3 residues: CASSGQVNYGYTF. For the CDR3, the DNA is TGCGCCAGCAGTGGACAGGTCAACTATGGCTACACCTTC.

This chain links TRBV4-1 with TRBJ2-1, with D hard to call. The V end was cut by 1 base, the J end by 0 bases, with 7 bases between. CDR1 and CDR2 (germline): MGHRA, YSYEKL. This CDR3 comprises 15 residues. CDR3 nucleotide sequence: TGCGCCAGCAGCCAAGTACTTGGCTCCTACAATGAGCAGTTCTTC. Translated: CASSQVLGSYNEQFF.

This sequence joins TRBV27 and TRBJ1-2; the match to TRBD1 covers 9 bases. The CDR3 covers 16 residues. Looked up from germline, CDR1 is MNHEY and CDR2 is SMNVEV (reference sequence). V was clipped by 5 bases and J by 2 bases; unmatched bases: 9. The CDR3 nucleotides are TGTGCCAGCAGTAAGGAACAGGGGGCAAAGAACTATGGCTACACCTTC. This gives the protein CASSKEQGAKNYGYTF.